This TCR beta chain derives from a study of identical twins. Study-wide points: Potential partial confounding of zero-insertion analyses by invariant MAIT and iNKT cells was noted. A lower insertion count was a feature of abundant cord blood beta clonotypes, with no such feature in memory repertoires.

TCRdb independently ran MiXCR on the 5' RACE reads; one entry per CDR3 protein. The sample holds a few hundred thousand distinct CDR3 sequences, roughly 10% seen once. With 9 bases removed from V and 4 bases from J, the gap between germline ends came to 16 bases. CDR1 KGHDR and CDR2 SFDVKD come from the germline V gene. The CDR3 sequence is 14 residues long. This clonotype was detected only a few times. Its matching antigen is unknown. Only healthy Caucasians were included as donors. Input material: naive T cells sorted from blood. The chain has TRBV24-1 and TRBJ2-3; possible D gene TRBD1, 5 bases. The clonotype comes from a woman between 50 and 59 years old in good health. In nucleotides, the CDR3 is TGTGCCACCGGTGGTGTAGGGGCCGCAGATACGCAGTATTTT. It yields the protein CATGGVGAADTQYF.